This TCR beta chain comes out of a study of beta chain features in type 1 diabetes (dated by TCRdb to between 2017 and 2018). For context, the study as a whole: Mean age, gender distribution, total cell number and subset yield were not different between patients and healthy donors. A total of roughly 98,000,000 sorted cells were examined across all samples, and RNA yield correlated strongly with the number of cells per subset. The study compared the TCRB repertoires of sorted circulating CD4+ T cell subsets in recently diagnosed type 1 diabetes patients with those in matched healthy donors. Regulatory and stem cell-like memory subsets were isolated from only 8 patients and about 8 healthy donors, whereas naive and central memory subsets came from all 30 or so donors. General findings and caveats noted by the study authors: Only small numbers of individuals were included in the HLA sub-analyses, which left unresolved whether HLA type had any influence on TCRB rearrangement. Because cDNA was sequenced instead of genomic DNA, highly expressing activated cells could be over-represented, though the groups showed no difference in activation or CD3 levels. Type 1 diabetes patients showed a moderate but significant shortening of TCRB CDR3 length in all four CD4+ subsets. Fewer insertions and more nucleotide deletions at VDJ recombination sites were observed in patients with type 1 diabetes, implying thymic rearrangement abnormalities. Naive, central memory and regulatory TCRB repertoires appeared to be more similar among patients than among healthy donors. Shorter templates might be favored by PCR, yet because patient and control samples were amplified and corrected together, any such skew would affect both groups equally.

The entire isolated RNA was reverse transcribed using the High Capacity cDNA Reverse Transcription Kit, and thus expressed TCRB transcripts were sequenced. Deep immunoSEQ sequencing was performed on naive, central memory and regulatory T cell samples, with an average of roughly 3.5 million total reads per sample. Sorted cells were lysed in RLT buffer, and RNA was extracted using DNase-treated RNeasy Micro or Mini kits according to cell number. To prevent cross-contamination, every cell subset was processed on its own, while patient and healthy donor samples were processed together. TCRB sequences were amplified from cDNA with the immunoSEQ multiplex PCR, producing 87-bp fragments spanning the CDR3 region. Amplicons were sequenced on the Illumina HiSeq platform. As for the authors' bioinformatics: Synthetic template baselines were used to correct PCR bias computationally, reads within Hamming distance 2 were collapsed together, and singletons that could not be merged were discarded. Reads were aligned against IMGT to assign V, D and J genes, CDR3 length and insertions or deletions at six rearrangement sites. Clonotype counts were normalized to sorted cell number within each subset before computing true diversity and Gini coefficients with the tcR R package. Repertoire sharing was quantified using the overlap coefficient calculated on TCRB nucleotide sequences. Out-of-frame TCRB sequences from naive cells were analyzed to stand in for the pre-selection repertoire. Held by TCRdb, this immuneACCESS table contains in-frame sequences only and omits some clones. Under half of the omission traces to an unresolved V gene where checked; the cause of the rest is unknown. From that table come the V and J calls and clone size; the DNA was used to work out D and trimming. The table for this sample lists around 340,000 clones; 15% to 20% of them were counted only once. The ten largest clones take up around 0.045% of the sample.

Regarding this clone: Its antigen target is currently unknown. Qualities for individual bases were not recorded, and no much larger clone is one base off.

Each donor gave one peripheral blood draw, approximately 110 mL on average, collected into heparinised tubes. A BD FACSAria II was used to sort naive, central memory, regulatory and stem cell-like memory CD4+ T cells with a panel that included CD45RO, CCR7, CD25, CD127, CD95 and CD27. All sorted populations exceeded 95% purity. PBMCs were isolated right away by Lymphoprep density gradient centrifugation and were stained directly, without culture. To minimize batch effects, samples were stained and sorted in pairs, one healthy donor with one patient per experiment. From the cysteine through the phenylalanine, the CDR3 covers 13 amino acids. Only the CDR3 DNA is retained, 39 bases long and in frame from the first base. CDR1 and CDR2, per the germline V gene (reference sequence), are SEHNR and FQNEAQ. Cut back by 7 bases and 2 bases, the V and J ends lie 9 bases apart.

This chain joins TRBV7-9 to TRBJ1-3, with an unclear D gene assignment. The specimen sequenced was naive CD4+ T cells from blood. According to the study, the label for this sample's cell subset or site signals: true naive CD4+ T cells. The clonotype was recovered from a woman between 18 and 29 years old in good health. The CDR3 is CASMRGAGNTIYF. The DNA is as follows: TGTGCCAGCATGCGCGGAGCTGGAAACACCATATATTTT.